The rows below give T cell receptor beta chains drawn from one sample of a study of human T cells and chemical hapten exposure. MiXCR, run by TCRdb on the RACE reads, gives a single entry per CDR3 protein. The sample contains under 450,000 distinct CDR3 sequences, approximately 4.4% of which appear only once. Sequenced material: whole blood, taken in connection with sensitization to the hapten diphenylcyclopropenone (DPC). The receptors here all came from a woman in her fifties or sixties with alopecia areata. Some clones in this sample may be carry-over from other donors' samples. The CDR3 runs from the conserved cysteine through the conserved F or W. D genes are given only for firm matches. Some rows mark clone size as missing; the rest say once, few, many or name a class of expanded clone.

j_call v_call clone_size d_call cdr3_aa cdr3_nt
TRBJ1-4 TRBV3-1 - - CASSQVKEKLFF TGTGCCAGCAGCCAAGTTAAGGAAAAACTGTTTTTT
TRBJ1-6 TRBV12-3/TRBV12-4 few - CASSFGSPGLNSPLHF TGTGCCAGCAGTTTTGGCTCCCCGGGCCTTAATTCACCCCTCCACTTT
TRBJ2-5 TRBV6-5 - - CASRRSLRPGGETQYF TGTGCCAGCAGACGCTCGTTGCGACCTGGGGGAGAGACCCAGTACTTC
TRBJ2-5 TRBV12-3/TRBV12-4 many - CASTWTVQETQYF TGTGCCAGCACCTGGACCGTTCAAGAGACCCAGTACTTC
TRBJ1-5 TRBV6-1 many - CASSSGVVQPQHF TGTGCCAGCAGTTCAGGGGTTGTTCAGCCCCAGCATTTT
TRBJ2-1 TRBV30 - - CAWGDSLRQFF TGTGCCTGGGGGGACTCATTGAGGCAGTTCTTC
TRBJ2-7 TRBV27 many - CASSSLTGNEQYF TGTGCCAGCAGCTCCCTCACCGGGAACGAGCAGTACTTC
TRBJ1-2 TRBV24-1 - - CATIHVRGRWNYGYTF TGTGCCACTATTCACGTCCGGGGACGTTGGAACTATGGCTACACCTTC
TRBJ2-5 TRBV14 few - CASSPQNQETQYF TGTGCCAGCAGCCCGCAGAACCAAGAGACCCAGTACTTC
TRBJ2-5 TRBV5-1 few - CASRRGGQETQYF TGCGCCAGCAGGAGGGGGGGCCAAGAGACCCAGTACTTC
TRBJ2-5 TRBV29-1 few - CSVEIQETQYF TGCAGCGTTGAGATCCAAGAGACCCAGTACTTC